The clone carrying this TCR beta chain has more than one count but fewer than ten. Its antigen is still unknown. The data were obtained in a study of T cell repertoires in cytomegalovirus infection. Study details: Through public TCR beta signatures, both CMV infection and matching HLA type were indicated. General study findings and limits: Based on cumulative public TCR beta family frequency, carriers of CMV plus the relevant HLA were identified. CMV-specific TCR beta clonotypes restricted by HLA-C dominated the ex vivo response.

TCRdb fed the reads into MiXCR, producing one record per CDR3 protein. The sample holds over 300,000 distinct CDR3 sequences, 15% to 20% seen once. The CDR3 is made up of 15 amino acids. Trimming pared 0 bases from V and 3 bases from J, leaving 11 bases between. Germline CDR1 is SNHLY and CDR2 is FYNNEI. The chain is built from TRBV2 and TRBJ2-5, with unresolved D. The sequenced sample was PBMCs. This clonotype was sampled from a human donor in good health (CMV status not recorded). Some clones in this sample may be carry-over from other donors' samples. The CDR3 loop is CASSEAFFLEETQYF. The CDR3 DNA is TGTGCCAGCAGTGAAGCTTTCTTTCTTGAAGAGACCCAGTACTTC.